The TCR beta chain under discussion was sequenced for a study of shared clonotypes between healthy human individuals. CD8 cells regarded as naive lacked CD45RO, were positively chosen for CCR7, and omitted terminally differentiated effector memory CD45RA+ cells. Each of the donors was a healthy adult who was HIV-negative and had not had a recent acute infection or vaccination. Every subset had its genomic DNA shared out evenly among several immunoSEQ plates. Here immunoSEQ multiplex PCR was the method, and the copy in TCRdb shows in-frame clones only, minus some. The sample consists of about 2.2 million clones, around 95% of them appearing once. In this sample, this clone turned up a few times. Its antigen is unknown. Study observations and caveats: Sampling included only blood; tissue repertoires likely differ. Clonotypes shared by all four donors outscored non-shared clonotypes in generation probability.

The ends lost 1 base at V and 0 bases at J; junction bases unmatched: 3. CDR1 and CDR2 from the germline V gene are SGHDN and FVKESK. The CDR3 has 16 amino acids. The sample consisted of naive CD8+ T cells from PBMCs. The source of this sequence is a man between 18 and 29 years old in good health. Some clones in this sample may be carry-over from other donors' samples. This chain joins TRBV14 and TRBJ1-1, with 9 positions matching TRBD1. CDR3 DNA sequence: TGTGCCAGCAGCCAAGGGGGACAGGGCCTGAACACTGAAGCTTTCTTT. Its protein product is CASSQGGQGLNTEAFF.